The clone carrying this T cell receptor beta chain was detected ten times or more. Its antigen is currently unknown. The source of the sample is a study of early T cells in non-severe SARS-CoV-2 infection. Study at large: Sequencing of bulk RNA from unsorted whole blood was done, without chain pairing.

Germline assignment: CDR1 LNHDA and CDR2 SQIVND (reference sequence). The trim removed 9 bases at V and 2 bases at J, leaving 4 bases unmatched. This CDR3 has 14 amino acids. Whole-study results and caveats: VDJdb matching favored anti-spike CD8 responses, missing private and CD4 specificities.

Individual cDNA molecules each received unique molecular identifiers attached to them. TCRdb ran MiXCR on the 5' RACE reads and lists one entry per CDR3 protein. The profile shows tens of thousands of distinct CDR3 sequences, around a tenth of them singletons. The genes are TRBV19 and TRBJ2-5, with 12 bases matching TRBD2. The specimen sequenced was whole blood. This receptor was identified in an adult who was a healthcare worker with PCR-confirmed SARS-CoV-2 infection or an uninfected control (not recorded which). The CDR3 sequence: CASRTSGTQETQYF. The CDR3 DNA reads as TGTGCCAGCCGGACTAGCGGGACGCAAGAGACCCAGTACTTC. Full variable domain (missing parts from reference TRBV19 and TRBJ2-5): DGGITQSPKYLFRKEGQNVTLSCEQNLNHDAMYWYRQDPGQGLRLIYYSQIVNDFQKGDIAEGYSVSREKKESFPLTVTSAQKNPTAFYLCASRTSGTQETQYFGPGTRLLVL.